This T cell receptor (beta chain) came from a study of T cell repertoires in ileal Crohn's disease. This CDR3 has 15 amino acids. From germline, CDR1 is SGHNT and CDR2 YENEEA. V lost 3 bases and J lost 3, with 14 bases in between. The protocol was immunoSEQ multiplex PCR, while the TCRdb copy is restricted to in-frame clones and leaves out a portion. The sample yields some 60,000 clones, 70% to 90% seen once. The time point denotes: neoterminal ileum biopsy at postoperative endoscopy, about 6 months after surgery. The sequence derives from an adult with Crohn's disease. Sample: ileal tissue. The chain recombines TRBV11-3 with TRBJ1-1, with a weak D call TRBD1 (5 bases). The CDR3 bases are TGTGCCAGCAGCTTCCGTTCAGGGAGGGACACTGAAGCTTTCTTT. It encodes CASSFRSGRDTEAFF.